This TCR beta chain was recorded in a study of CD8 T cells in ankylosing spondylitis. Study results and limitations: Ankylosing spondylitis blood seemed to carry a telltale TCR beta motif made of eight or nine highly homologous variants. Reportedly, disease-linked clones are significantly enriched in ankylosing spondylitis patients' matched synovial fluid. Clones that were linked to disease were CD8+ and were relatively rare in peripheral blood.

Per the germline V gene, CDR1 is SGHDN and CDR2 is FVKESK. The CDR3 totals 17 residues. V shed 0 bases and J shed 9 bases, with 18 bases lying between them. Library preparation for TCR beta used quantitative 5'-RACE with molecular barcodes. TCRdb re-called the 5' RACE reads through MiXCR, storing one row per CDR3 protein. The sample lists fewer than 250,000 distinct CDR3 sequences; 10% to 13% were seen once. As for this clonotype: What it binds is unknown.

This TCR was recovered from a male donor with ankylosing spondylitis or in good health (not recorded which). The chain links TRBV14 to TRBJ1-6, with D possibly matching TRBD1 (5 bases). What was sequenced was blood, either unsorted or a sorted T cell fraction (not recorded which). The CDR3: CASSQDNPRGAGSPLHF. Written as DNA, the CDR3 is TGTGCCAGCAGCCAAGATAACCCGAGGGGCGCCGGTTCACCCCTCCACTTT.